This T cell receptor (beta chain) was profiled in a study of Tregs in tolerant kidney transplant recipients. This clone has a single count. CDR1 SGHRS and CDR2 YFSETQ come from the germline V gene. CDR3 length equals 15 residues. The ends were cut back, 0 bases at V and 6 bases at J, with 14 bases in the middle. The protocol was immunoSEQ multiplex PCR, while the TCRdb copy is restricted to in-frame clones and leaves out a portion. The sample lists 60,000 to 70,000 clones; around nine tenths were seen once. Sequenced here: CD8+ T cells from blood, sampled before the transplant. The chain combines TRBV5-1 with TRBJ2-3; D remains unclear. The sequence was collected from a human donor who received a combined kidney and bone marrow transplant. The CDR3 loop reads CASSLEHSQADTQYF. The DNA for the CDR3 is TGCGCCAGCAGCTTGGAACACAGTCAGGCGGATACGCAGTATTTT.